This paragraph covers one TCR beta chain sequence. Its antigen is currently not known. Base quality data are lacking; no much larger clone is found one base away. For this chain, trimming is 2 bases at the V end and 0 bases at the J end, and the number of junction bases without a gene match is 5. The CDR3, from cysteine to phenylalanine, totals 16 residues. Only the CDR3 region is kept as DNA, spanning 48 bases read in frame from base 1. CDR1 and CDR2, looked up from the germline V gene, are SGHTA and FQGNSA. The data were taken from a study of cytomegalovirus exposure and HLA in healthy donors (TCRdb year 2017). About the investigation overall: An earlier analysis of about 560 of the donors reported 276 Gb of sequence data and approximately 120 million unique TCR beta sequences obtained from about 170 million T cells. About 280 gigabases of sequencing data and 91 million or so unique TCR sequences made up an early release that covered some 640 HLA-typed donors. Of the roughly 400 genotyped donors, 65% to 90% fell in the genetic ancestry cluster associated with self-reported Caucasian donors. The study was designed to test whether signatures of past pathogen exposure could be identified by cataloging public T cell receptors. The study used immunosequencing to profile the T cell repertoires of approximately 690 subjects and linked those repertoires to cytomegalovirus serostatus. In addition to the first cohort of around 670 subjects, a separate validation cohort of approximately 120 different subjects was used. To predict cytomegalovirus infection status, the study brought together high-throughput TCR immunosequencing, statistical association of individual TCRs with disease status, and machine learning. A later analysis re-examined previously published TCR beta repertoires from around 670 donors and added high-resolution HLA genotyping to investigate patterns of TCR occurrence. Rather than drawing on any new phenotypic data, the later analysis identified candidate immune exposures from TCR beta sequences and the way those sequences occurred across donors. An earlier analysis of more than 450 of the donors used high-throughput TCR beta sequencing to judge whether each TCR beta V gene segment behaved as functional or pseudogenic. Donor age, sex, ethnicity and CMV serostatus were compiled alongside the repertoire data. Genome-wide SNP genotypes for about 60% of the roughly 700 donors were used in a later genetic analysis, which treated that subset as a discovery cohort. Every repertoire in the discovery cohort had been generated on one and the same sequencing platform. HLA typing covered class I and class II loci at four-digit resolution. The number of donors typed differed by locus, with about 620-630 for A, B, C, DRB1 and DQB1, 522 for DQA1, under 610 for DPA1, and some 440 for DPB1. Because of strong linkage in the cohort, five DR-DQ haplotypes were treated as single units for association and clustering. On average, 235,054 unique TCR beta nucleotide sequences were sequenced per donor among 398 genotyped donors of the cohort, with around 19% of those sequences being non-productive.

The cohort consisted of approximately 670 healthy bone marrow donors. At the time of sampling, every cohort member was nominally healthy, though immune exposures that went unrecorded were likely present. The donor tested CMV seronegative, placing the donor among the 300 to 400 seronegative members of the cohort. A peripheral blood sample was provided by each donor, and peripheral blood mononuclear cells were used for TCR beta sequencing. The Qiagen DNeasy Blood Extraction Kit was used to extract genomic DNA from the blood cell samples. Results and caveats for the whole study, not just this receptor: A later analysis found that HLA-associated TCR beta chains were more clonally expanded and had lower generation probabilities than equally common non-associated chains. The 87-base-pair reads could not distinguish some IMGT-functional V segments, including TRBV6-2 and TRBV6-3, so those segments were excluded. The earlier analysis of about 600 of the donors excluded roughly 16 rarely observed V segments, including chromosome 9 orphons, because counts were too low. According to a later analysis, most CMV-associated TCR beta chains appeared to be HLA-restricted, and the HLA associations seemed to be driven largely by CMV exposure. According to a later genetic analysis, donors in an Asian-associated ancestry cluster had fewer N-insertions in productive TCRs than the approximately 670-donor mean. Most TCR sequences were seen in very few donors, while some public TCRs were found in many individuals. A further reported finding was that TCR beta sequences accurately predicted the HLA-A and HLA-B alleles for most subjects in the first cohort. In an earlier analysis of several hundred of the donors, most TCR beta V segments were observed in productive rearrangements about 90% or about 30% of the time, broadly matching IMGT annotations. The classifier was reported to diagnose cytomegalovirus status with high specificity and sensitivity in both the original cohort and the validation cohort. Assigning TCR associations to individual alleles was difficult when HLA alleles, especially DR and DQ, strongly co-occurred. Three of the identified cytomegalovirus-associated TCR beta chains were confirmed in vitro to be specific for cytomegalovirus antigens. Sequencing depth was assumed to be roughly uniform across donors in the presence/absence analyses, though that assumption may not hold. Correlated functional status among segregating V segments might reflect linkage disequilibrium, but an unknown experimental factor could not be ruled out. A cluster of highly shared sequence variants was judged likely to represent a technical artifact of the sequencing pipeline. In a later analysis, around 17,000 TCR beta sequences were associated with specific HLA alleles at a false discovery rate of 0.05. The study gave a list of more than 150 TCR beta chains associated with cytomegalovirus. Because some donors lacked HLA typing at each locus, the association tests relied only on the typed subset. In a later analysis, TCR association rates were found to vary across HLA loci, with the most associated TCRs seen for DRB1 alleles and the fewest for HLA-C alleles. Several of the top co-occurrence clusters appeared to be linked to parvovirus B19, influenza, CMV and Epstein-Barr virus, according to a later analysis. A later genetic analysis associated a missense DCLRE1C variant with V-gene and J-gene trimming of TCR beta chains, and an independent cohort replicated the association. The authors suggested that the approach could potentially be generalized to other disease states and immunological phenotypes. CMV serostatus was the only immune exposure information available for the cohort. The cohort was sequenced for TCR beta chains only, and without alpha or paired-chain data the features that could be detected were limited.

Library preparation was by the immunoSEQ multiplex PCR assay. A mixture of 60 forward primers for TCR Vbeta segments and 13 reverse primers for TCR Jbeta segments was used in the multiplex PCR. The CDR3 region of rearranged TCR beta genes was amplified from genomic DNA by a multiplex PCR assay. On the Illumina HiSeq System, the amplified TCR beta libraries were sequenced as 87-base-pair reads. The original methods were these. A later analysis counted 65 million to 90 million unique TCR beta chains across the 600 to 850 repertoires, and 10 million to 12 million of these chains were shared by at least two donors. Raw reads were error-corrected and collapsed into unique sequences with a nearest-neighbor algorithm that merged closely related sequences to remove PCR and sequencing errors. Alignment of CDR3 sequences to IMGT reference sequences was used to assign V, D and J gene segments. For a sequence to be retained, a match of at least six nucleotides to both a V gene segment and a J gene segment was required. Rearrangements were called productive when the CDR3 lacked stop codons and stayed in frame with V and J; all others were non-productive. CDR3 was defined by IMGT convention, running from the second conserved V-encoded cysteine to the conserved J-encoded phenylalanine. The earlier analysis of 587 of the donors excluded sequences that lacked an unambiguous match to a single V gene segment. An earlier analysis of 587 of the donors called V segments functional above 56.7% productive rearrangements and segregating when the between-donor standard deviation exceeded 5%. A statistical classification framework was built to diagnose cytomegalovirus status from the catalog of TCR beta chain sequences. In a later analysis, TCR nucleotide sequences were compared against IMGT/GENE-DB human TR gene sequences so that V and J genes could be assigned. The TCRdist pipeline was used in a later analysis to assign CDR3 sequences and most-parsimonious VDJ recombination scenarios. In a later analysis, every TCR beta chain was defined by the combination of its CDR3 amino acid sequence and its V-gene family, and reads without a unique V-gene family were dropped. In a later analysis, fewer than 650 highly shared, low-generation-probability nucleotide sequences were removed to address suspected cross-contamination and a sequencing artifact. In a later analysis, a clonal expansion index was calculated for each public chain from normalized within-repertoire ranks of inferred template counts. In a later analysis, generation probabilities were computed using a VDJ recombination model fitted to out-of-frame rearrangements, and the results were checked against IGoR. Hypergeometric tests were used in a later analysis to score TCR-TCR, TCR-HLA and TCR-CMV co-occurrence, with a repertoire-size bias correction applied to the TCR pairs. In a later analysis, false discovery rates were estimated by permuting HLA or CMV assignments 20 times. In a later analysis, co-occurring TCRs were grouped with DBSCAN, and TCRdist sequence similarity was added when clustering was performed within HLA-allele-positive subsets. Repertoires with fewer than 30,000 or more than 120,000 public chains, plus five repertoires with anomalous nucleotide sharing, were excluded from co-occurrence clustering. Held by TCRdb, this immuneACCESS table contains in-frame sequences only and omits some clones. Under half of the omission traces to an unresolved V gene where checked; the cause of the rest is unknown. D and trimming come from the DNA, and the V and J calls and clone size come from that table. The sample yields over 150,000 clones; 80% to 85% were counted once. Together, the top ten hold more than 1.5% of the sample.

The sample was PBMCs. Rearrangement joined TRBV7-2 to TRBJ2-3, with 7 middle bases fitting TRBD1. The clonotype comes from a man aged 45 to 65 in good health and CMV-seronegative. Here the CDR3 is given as CASSLQGTVSTDTQYF. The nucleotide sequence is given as TGTGCCAGCAGCTTACAAGGGACAGTTAGCACAGATACGCAGTATTTT.